This T cell receptor (beta chain) was captured by sequencing in a study of Graves' ophthalmopathy and Graves' hyperthyroidism. General study results and limits: Its predictions of ophthalmopathy progression gave the model roughly 71% sensitivity and 72% to 85% specificity.

Comment on this clonotype: Antigen specificity is unknown.

The length of the CDR3 is 16 residues. J was trimmed by 4 bases and V by 2 bases; bases with no gene match: 9. Germline V gene lookup returns CDR1 MDHEN and CDR2 SYDVKM. CDR3 regions of TCR beta were amplified from RNA transcripts. HTBI-primed RT-PCR formed the first round, and a multiplex PCR formed the second. In TCRdb, the multiplex PCR reads were re-called with MiXCR into one record per CDR3 protein. The sample yields 300,000 to 400,000 distinct CDR3 sequences, about 17% seen once. This TCR was recovered from an adult man with Graves' ophthalmopathy. The genes are TRBV28 and TRBJ2-7, with 9 bases fitting TRBD1. Specimen: peripheral blood. The CDR3 region has the DNA TGTGCCAGCAGTTTACCCGGGGGACAGGGAGGATACGAGCAGTACTTC. Amino acid sequence: CASSLPGGQGGYEQYF.